Given below is one T cell receptor beta chain in context. These data belong to a study of shared clonotypes between healthy human individuals. Study context: In total, the donors were two women and three men aged 18 to 49. Three CD4 naive, three CD4 memory, two CD8 naive and one CD8 memory plate were used per donor.

Some clones are missing from TCRdb's copy, which holds only in-frame ones; the method was immunoSEQ multiplex PCR. Of around 560,000 clones in the sample, about 95% were seen once. Naive CD8 cells lacked CD45RO and underwent positive selection for CCR7, leaving out terminally differentiated effector memory CD45RA+ cells. Recent vaccinations or acute infections were absent in the healthy HIV-negative adult donors. Sequencing used naive CD8+ T cells sorted from blood. This TCR came from a woman aged 30 to 39 in good health.

The CDR3, as DNA: TGTGCCAGCAGTGAAAGATCCGGACTGAGCTCTGGGGCCAACGTCCTGACTTTC. This encodes CASSERSGLSSGANVLTF. The chain has TRBV2 and TRBJ2-6, with a tentative D call TRBD2 (5 bases). Germline V gene lookup returns CDR1 SNHLY and CDR2 FYNNEI. The CDR3 covers 18 residues. Trimming took 2 bases from V and 0 from J, leaving 14 bases between them. The full variable domain, with the rest looked up from reference TRBV2 and TRBJ2-6, is EPEVTQTPSHQVTQMGQEVILRCVPISNHLYFYWYRQILGQKVEFLVSFYNNEISEKSEIFDDQFSVERPDGSNFTLKIRSTKLEDSAMYFCASSERSGLSSGANVLTFGAGSRLTVL.